Listed below are T cell receptor beta chains from one sample, sequenced in a study of T-cell reconstitution after alpha-beta-depleted transplantation in children. One entry per CDR3 protein, called by TCRdb with MiXCR from the PCR reads. The repertoire consists of around 360,000 distinct CDR3 sequences, with about a tenth occurring once and the leading ten covering under 3%. The sample in question was PBMCs from the stem cell graft donor, obtained from the stem cell graft. Receptors were obtained from a human donor who donated a stem cell graft to a child with acute lymphoblastic leukemia. Both conserved end residues are trimmed from each CDR3.

v_gene,j_gene,CDR3aa
TRBV4-1,TRBJ2-5,ASSNRGLASEETQY
TRBV28,TRBJ2-3,ASSLLAGDPSSYTDTQY
TRBV2,TRBJ1-4,ASSPGTGGEKLF
TRBV19,TRBJ2-4,ASTRRLADSRKAKNIQY
TRBV28,TRBJ2-7,ASSSPWTSGRAYEQY
TRBV7-3,TRBJ2-3,ASSRDRVTDTQY
TRBV29-1,TRBJ1-2,SVGTGGGYGYT
TRBV7-2,TRBJ2-1,ASSPLLGLKF
TRBV7-6,TRBJ2-3,ASSLGGLPSYTDTQY
TRBV19,TRBJ2-2,ASRNYFGELF
TRBV29-1,TRBJ2-7,SVVVGGYEQY
TRBV7-9,TRBJ2-4,ASSLGGAPPGRNIQY
TRBV7-2,TRBJ2-2,ASSEGGANTGELF
TRBV5-1,TRBJ2-7,ASSSGTWTSSYEQY
TRBV27,TRBJ2-1,ASYGNSVYNEQF
TRBV29-1,TRBJ1-2,SVGKDSSNGYT
TRBV29-1,TRBJ2-5,SVALTGGRETQY
TRBV6-5,TRBJ2-1,ASSYSKGGPSSYNEQF
TRBV4-3,TRBJ2-3,ASSQGQLLAGGRDTQY
TRBV27,TRBJ2-7,ASSLGVGTSGSSYEQY
TRBV25-1,TRBJ1-3,ASSLGGIRNTIY
TRBV6-5,TRBJ1-1,ASSYPTGQGGAEAF
TRBV5-1,TRBJ2-1,ASSLAGLASFNEQF
TRBV3-1,TRBJ2-3,ASTDRLAGTDTQY
TRBV29-1,TRBJ2-7,SVELAGGISYEQY
TRBV27,TRBJ1-1,ASSPGTLNTEAF
TRBV5-1,TRBJ1-1,ASSLDLGLGNTEAF
TRBV12-3/TRBV12-4,TRBJ1-6,ASSWLGGESPLH
TRBV15,TRBJ2-7,ATSPGRGGIYEQY
TRBV12-3/TRBV12-4,TRBJ2-2,ASSDRDPGELF
TRBV27,TRBJ2-5,ASSAGLAGGYETQY
TRBV2,TRBJ2-3,ASGSGRGTDTQY
TRBV9,TRBJ2-2,ASREPNRNTGELF
TRBV2,TRBJ2-7,ASTGPVYEQY
TRBV7-8,TRBJ2-7,ASSLAGRDTYEQY
TRBV24-1,TRBJ2-1,ATSLGKGGRDEQF
TRBV11-1,TRBJ2-3,ASSSSGGAGGMGTDTQY
TRBV5-1,TRBJ1-1,ASSQGGLNTEAF
TRBV4-1,TRBJ2-5,ASSQGDRGGVETQY
TRBV12-3/TRBV12-4,TRBJ1-6,ASSSGAVNSPLH
TRBV29-1,TRBJ2-6,SVDRGAGANVLT
TRBV12-3/TRBV12-4,TRBJ2-3,ASTSGGSGGTQY
TRBV11-2,TRBJ2-7,ASSLIIGLAGDEQY
TRBV5-1,TRBJ2-3,ASSSLWEVGDTQY
TRBV7-9,TRBJ2-7,ASSSSGREYEQY
TRBV28,TRBJ2-5,ASSPLRGTQY
TRBV5-6,TRBJ2-7,ASSFSGQTFYEQY
TRBV7-9,TRBJ2-1,ASSRRLVLDEQF
TRBV18,TRBJ2-7,ASSGDRLTYEQY
TRBV9,TRBJ2-5,ASSVDIHSGETQY
TRBV5-1,TRBJ2-1,ASSPTAGTNEQF
TRBV5-1,TRBJ2-1,ASSLGPRESSYNEQF
TRBV12-3/TRBV12-4,TRBJ2-6,ASSFPQTFSGANVLT
TRBV29-1,TRBJ2-1,SVASGTSGNREQF
TRBV20-1,TRBJ2-3,SASAGTGDTDTQY